One T cell receptor (beta chain) is described in this entry. Its antigen remains unidentified. No qualities accompany the bases; no much larger clone lies one base away. This entry comes from a study of long-term antiretroviral therapy in people with HIV (dated by TCRdb to the early 2020s). Regarding the complete study: The earliest samples were collected roughly a decade before the 2015 WHO recommendation for immediate ART, at a time when ART was usually postponed until CD4 counts fell. Test extractions of a monoclonal T-cell line alongside some 36 polyclonal samples showed no cross-contamination during QIAcube processing. A retrospective serial study tested whether changes in peripheral blood TRB repertoire composition and diversity were associated with ART initiation and durable HIV suppression. From 25 to 30 adults with confirmed HIV infection, the cohort provided over 150 cryopreserved PBMC samples, gathered serially across a mean of around six years (range 1-12). About two fifths of the roughly 30 participants with HIV were female. Here is what the overall study found, with its caveats: No data were available on ART adherence, viral resistance or therapy changes, limiting inferences about post-ART repertoire changes. A significant increase in TRB diversity was found to be associated with ART initiation, although TRB diversity was observed to remain significantly below that of transplant donor controls even after long-term ART. Because PBMC availability was limited, only the TCR beta chain was sequenced, with no alpha chain pairing. Expanded TRB clones identified before ART initiation dominated the repertoire at all time points, although this dominance fluctuated and declined in many PLHIV after ART. HIV repertoires had narrower CDR3 length ranges than controls, and the network structure suggested an antigen-experienced repertoire that shifted only slightly toward naive after ART. The samples span the years 2004 to 2017, and the ART regimens used may be less effective than current regimens. Because pre-ART samples had limited cell numbers, unsorted PBMC were profiled rather than sorted CD4+ and CD8+ T cells.

The immunoSEQ hsTCRB v3.0 assay was used at survey level resolution to sequence the TRB variable region. TRB sequencing targeted a depth of about 40,000-55,000 T-cell genomes per sample. TRB libraries were pooled and sequenced on an Illumina MiSeq using a v3 150-cycle kit. As for the authors' bioinformatics: Repertoire analysis was run in R within a reproducible Nextflow workflow that covered QC, data transformation and analysis. LymphoSeq2, an R package for AIRR-Seq data exploration, was used to implement custom analyses. After excluding a handful of samples that yielded fewer than 5000 total TRB sequences, fewer than 200 HIV repertoires remained for analysis. Among the 170 to 200 retained HIV repertoires, around 60 were collected before ART initiation and approximately 130 were collected after ART initiation. Repertoires were downsampled to 5000 TRB nucleotide sequences, with summary statistics averaged over 100 downsampling iterations. Only TRB sequences with CDR3 regions of at least seven amino acids were retained for analysis. Two measures captured diversity: a Shannon entropy-derived clonality score and the Gini coefficient. Repertoire networks linked the top 5000 CDR3 amino acid sequences whenever two sequences differed by an edit distance of one. For TRB CDR3 amino acid sequences, antigen specificity groups and MHC restriction were predicted with GLIPH2. CDR3 amino acid sequences were matched against VDJdb and McPAS-TCR to flag known CMV, EBV, HIV or tissue antigen associations. Pre-ART, post-ART and control groups were compared with Wilcoxon signed-rank tests and Holm-Bonferroni correction. This is the immuneACCESS table as TCRdb keeps it, with only in-frame sequences that have V and J called. A part of the clones is gone; compared with another copy, unresolved V genes explain less than half, and the rest is unexplained. Clonal size and the V and J genes are those of that table, whereas D and trimming came from the DNA. This sample comprises roughly 20,000 clones, 79% of them detected only once. 9.5% to 14% of the sample is in the top ten clones.

Inclusion was restricted to participants for whom at least one PBMC sample before ART initiation and at least two post-ART samples were available. Treatment was received in the United States of America by all participants with HIV. Before DNA extraction, cryopreserved samples of 1-10 million PBMC were thawed and washed. At the time of the earliest PBMC sample, participants with HIV were aged between roughly 20 and 54 years. Each participant contributed PBMC samples from 1-4 timepoints before ART initiation and 2-8 timepoints after ART initiation, with a median of 7 samples. Serial HIV viral load, CD4+ T-cell count, ART history and demographic data were obtained for every participant. Using a Qiagen kit on a QIAcube, genomic DNA was extracted from unsorted PBMC, with samples processed in batches of 12. From cysteine to phenylalanine, the CDR3 is 15 amino acids long. CDR3 DNA is the only sequence kept; it has 45 bases, read in frame from the first base. V sheds 5 bases and J sheds 3 bases, leaving 15 bases between their ends. Taken from the germline V gene, the CDR1 and CDR2 loops are MDHEN and SYDVKM.

This sequence uses TRBV28 and TRBJ2-3; perhaps TRBD2 is the D gene, with 5 bases matching. The sequence came from a woman aged 40 to 49 with HIV. The specimen comprised unsorted PBMCs, sampled 2.3 years after starting antiretroviral therapy. This receptor carries the CDR3 CASSPPSGITDTQYF. At the DNA level, the sequence is TGTGCCAGCAGTCCCCCAAGCGGAATAACAGATACGCAGTATTTT.